A selection of T cell receptor beta chains follows, all from one sample in a study of CD8+ T cells in alopecia areata. The assay was immunoSEQ multiplex PCR, and TCRdb's table has in-frame clones only and misses some. The repertoire has about 110,000 clones, around 59% of them found once; the top ten carry approximately 22%. Sequenced sample: CD8+ T cells sorted from blood. These receptors were obtained from a human donor in good health. The CDR3 runs from the conserved cysteine through the conserved F or W. A D gene is named only where the DNA matches it firmly. Clone sizes are given selectively: once, few, many, or a class where the clone is expanded.

d_gene: -; abundance: -; v_gene: TRBV21-1; j_gene: TRBJ2-1; CDR3aa: CASSESAVGGSYNEQFF; CDR3nt: TGTGCCAGCAGCGAAAGTGCGGTGGGGGGCTCCTACAATGAGCAGTTCTTC
d_gene: -; abundance: -; v_gene: TRBV19; j_gene: TRBJ1-1; CDR3aa: CASSSYGPTRSGTEAFF; CDR3nt: TGTGCCAGTAGCTCTTACGGGCCGACGCGGTCCGGCACTGAAGCTTTCTTT
d_gene: -; abundance: -; v_gene: TRBV27; j_gene: TRBJ2-3; CDR3aa: CASSLWPTDTQYF; CDR3nt: TGTGCCAGCAGTTTATGGCCCACAGATACGCAGTATTTT
d_gene: TRBD1; abundance: -; v_gene: TRBV15; j_gene: TRBJ2-7; CDR3aa: CATGSGRGQSYEQYF; CDR3nt: TGTGCCACAGGGTCCGGTAGGGGACAGTCCTACGAGCAGTACTTC
d_gene: TRBD1; abundance: -; v_gene: TRBV29-1; j_gene: TRBJ1-2; CDR3aa: CSVNRGSGYTF; CDR3nt: TGCAGCGTTAACAGGGGTAGCGGCTACACCTTC
d_gene: -; abundance: -; v_gene: TRBV11-2; j_gene: TRBJ2-5; CDR3aa: CASSLSRNYGETQYF; CDR3nt: TGTGCCAGCAGCTTATCCCGAAATTACGGAGAGACCCAGTACTTC
d_gene: TRBD2; abundance: once; v_gene: TRBV27; j_gene: TRBJ2-1; CDR3aa: CASSGLAGDNEQFF; CDR3nt: TGTGCCAGCAGTGGACTAGCGGGGGACAATGAGCAGTTCTTC
d_gene: -; abundance: -; v_gene: TRBV11-1; j_gene: TRBJ1-6; CDR3aa: CASSLAVKGFASPLHF; CDR3nt: TGTGCCAGCAGCTTAGCGGTGAAAGGGTTTGCTTCACCCCTCCACTTT
d_gene: -; abundance: -; v_gene: TRBV19; j_gene: TRBJ1-1; CDR3aa: CASSSGARTEAFF; CDR3nt: TGTGCCAGTAGTTCAGGGGCTAGGACTGAAGCTTTCTTT
d_gene: TRBD2; abundance: -; v_gene: TRBV9; j_gene: TRBJ2-3; CDR3aa: CASSSTLAAYTDTQYF; CDR3nt: TGTGCCAGCAGCTCAACACTAGCGGCCTACACAGATACGCAGTATTTT
d_gene: -; abundance: -; v_gene: TRBV2; j_gene: TRBJ2-2; CDR3aa: CASTPGHKAGELFF; CDR3nt: TGTGCCAGCACCCCGGGACATAAAGCCGGGGAGCTGTTTTTT
d_gene: -; abundance: -; v_gene: TRBV19; j_gene: TRBJ2-7; CDR3aa: CASSIGVAYEQYF; CDR3nt: TGTGCCAGTAGTATTGGTGTGGCCTACGAGCAGTACTTC
d_gene: -; abundance: many; v_gene: TRBV4-3; j_gene: TRBJ2-3; CDR3aa: CASSQGGSVDTQYF; CDR3nt: TGCGCCAGCAGCCAAGGAGGGTCGGTGGATACGCAGTATTTT
d_gene: TRBD1; abundance: -; v_gene: TRBV13; j_gene: TRBJ1-1; CDR3aa: CASSLWTGPGSEAFF; CDR3nt: TGTGCCAGCAGCTTATGGACAGGCCCCGGGAGCGAAGCTTTCTTT
d_gene: TRBD1; abundance: few; v_gene: TRBV16; j_gene: TRBJ2-7; CDR3aa: CASSQRSSGTGLYEQYF; CDR3nt: TGTGCCAGCAGCCAAAGGTCTTCCGGGACAGGGCTCTACGAGCAGTACTTC
d_gene: TRBD2; abundance: -; v_gene: TRBV14; j_gene: TRBJ2-1; CDR3aa: CASSSWGLAGGREQFF; CDR3nt: TGTGCCAGCAGCTCCTGGGGACTAGCGGGGGGAAGGGAGCAGTTCTTC
d_gene: -; abundance: -; v_gene: TRBV6-1; j_gene: TRBJ2-2; CDR3aa: CASSDWGELFF; CDR3nt: TGTGCCAGCAGTGACTGGGGGGAGCTGTTTTTT
d_gene: TRBD1; abundance: -; v_gene: TRBV5-1; j_gene: TRBJ2-2; CDR3aa: CASSAPPGQLNTGELFF; CDR3nt: TGCGCCAGCAGCGCCCCACCGGGACAGCTGAACACCGGGGAGCTGTTTTTT
d_gene: TRBD1; abundance: -; v_gene: TRBV4-1; j_gene: TRBJ1-3; CDR3aa: CASSPRAGVGQGASGNTIYF; CDR3nt: TGCGCCAGCAGCCCAAGAGCCGGAGTTGGGCAGGGGGCTTCTGGAAACACCATATATTTT
d_gene: TRBD2; abundance: many; v_gene: TRBV7-2; j_gene: TRBJ2-3; CDR3aa: CASSLVASGAFLADTQYF; CDR3nt: TGTGCCAGCAGCTTAGTTGCTAGCGGGGCATTTCTAGCAGATACGCAGTATTTT
d_gene: TRBD1; abundance: -; v_gene: TRBV7-8; j_gene: TRBJ2-1; CDR3aa: CASSIQGARFDEQFF; CDR3nt: TGTGCCAGCAGTATACAGGGGGCGCGTTTCGATGAGCAGTTCTTC
d_gene: TRBD2; abundance: -; v_gene: TRBV15; j_gene: TRBJ2-1; CDR3aa: CATSRRAGGGEQFF; CDR3nt: TGTGCCACCTCCAGGCGGGCGGGGGGTGGTGAGCAGTTCTTC
d_gene: -; abundance: -; v_gene: TRBV20-1; j_gene: TRBJ1-2; CDR3aa: CSAPNYGYTF; CDR3nt: TGCAGTGCGCCGAACTATGGCTACACCTTC
d_gene: -; abundance: -; v_gene: TRBV7-9; j_gene: TRBJ2-7; CDR3aa: CASSLTEEQYF; CDR3nt: TGTGCCAGCAGCCTTACAGAGGAGCAGTACTTC
d_gene: TRBD1; abundance: -; v_gene: TRBV19; j_gene: TRBJ1-1; CDR3aa: CASSLTGTGWKTEAFF; CDR3nt: TGTGCCAGTAGCCTTACCGGGACAGGGTGGAAAACTGAAGCTTTCTTT
d_gene: -; abundance: -; v_gene: TRBV5-4; j_gene: TRBJ2-7; CDR3aa: CASSLAETEQYF; CDR3nt: TGTGCCAGCAGCTTGGCCGAAACCGAGCAGTACTTC
d_gene: -; abundance: -; v_gene: TRBV5-1; j_gene: TRBJ2-1; CDR3aa: CASSLVRGYNEQFF; CDR3nt: TGCGCCAGCAGCTTGGTAAGGGGTTACAATGAGCAGTTCTTC
d_gene: -; abundance: -; v_gene: TRBV27; j_gene: TRBJ2-1; CDR3aa: CASTVGPSSYNEQFF; CDR3nt: TGTGCCAGCACCGTAGGTCCGAGCTCCTACAATGAGCAGTTCTTC
d_gene: -; abundance: -; v_gene: TRBV5-4; j_gene: TRBJ1-1; CDR3aa: CASSLVAGLRNTEAFF; CDR3nt: TGTGCCAGCAGCTTGGTGGCGGGCCTCAGGAACACTGAAGCTTTCTTT
d_gene: -; abundance: few; v_gene: TRBV29-1; j_gene: TRBJ1-1; CDR3aa: CSFGIGEVAFF; CDR3nt: TGCAGCTTCGGGATTGGAGAAGTGGCTTTCTTT
d_gene: -; abundance: -; v_gene: TRBV5-4; j_gene: TRBJ2-2; CDR3aa: CASSLVGGNTGELFF; CDR3nt: TGTGCCAGCAGCTTGGTTGGAGGGAACACCGGGGAGCTGTTTTTT
d_gene: -; abundance: -; v_gene: TRBV7-8; j_gene: TRBJ2-5; CDR3aa: CASSLVRGAPQETQYF; CDR3nt: TGTGCCAGCAGCTTAGTGCGTGGGGCGCCCCAAGAGACCCAGTACTTC
d_gene: TRBD1; abundance: few; v_gene: TRBV5-1; j_gene: TRBJ2-7; CDR3aa: CASSLDRAEQYF; CDR3nt: TGCGCCAGCAGCCTGGACAGGGCCGAGCAGTACTTC
d_gene: -; abundance: -; v_gene: TRBV15; j_gene: TRBJ1-2; CDR3aa: CATSRDLGHGYTF; CDR3nt: TGTGCCACCAGCAGAGATCTTGGACATGGCTACACCTTC
d_gene: -; abundance: -; v_gene: TRBV15; j_gene: TRBJ2-1; CDR3aa: CATSRARGDDYNEQFF; CDR3nt: TGTGCCACCAGCAGAGCACGTGGGGACGATTACAATGAGCAGTTCTTC
d_gene: -; abundance: -; v_gene: TRBV19; j_gene: TRBJ2-1; CDR3aa: CASSNGGNSYNEQFF; CDR3nt: TGTGCCAGTAGTAACGGCGGGAACTCCTACAATGAGCAGTTCTTC
d_gene: -; abundance: -; v_gene: TRBV29-1; j_gene: TRBJ1-3; CDR3aa: CSVLGGPLSGNTIYF; CDR3nt: TGCAGCGTTTTGGGTGGCCCGCTCTCTGGAAACACCATATATTTT
d_gene: -; abundance: few; v_gene: TRBV7-9; j_gene: TRBJ2-5; CDR3aa: CASSLVAWATQYF; CDR3nt: TGTGCTAGCAGCTTGGTAGCCTGGGCGACCCAGTACTTC
d_gene: TRBD1; abundance: -; v_gene: TRBV4-1; j_gene: TRBJ1-6; CDR3aa: CASSADRTYNSPLHF; CDR3nt: TGCGCCAGCAGCGCGGACAGGACCTATAATTCACCCCTCCACTTT
d_gene: -; abundance: -; v_gene: TRBV6-5; j_gene: TRBJ1-1; CDR3aa: CASSYSGEAFF; CDR3nt: TGTGCCAGCAGTTACTCGGGCGAAGCTTTCTTT
d_gene: -; abundance: -; v_gene: TRBV7-9; j_gene: TRBJ2-6; CDR3aa: CASSPPGVPGANVLTF; CDR3nt: TGTGCCAGCAGCCCGCCGGGGGTCCCTGGGGCCAACGTCCTGACTTTC
d_gene: -; abundance: -; v_gene: TRBV5-4; j_gene: TRBJ1-5; CDR3aa: CASSLGSNQPQHF; CDR3nt: TGTGCCAGCAGCCTGGGCAGCAATCAGCCCCAGCATTTT
d_gene: -; abundance: few; v_gene: TRBV25-1; j_gene: TRBJ2-7; CDR3aa: CASSDPLVGPYEQYF; CDR3nt: TGTGCCAGCAGTGATCCCCTTGTGGGACCATACGAGCAGTACTTC
d_gene: -; abundance: -; v_gene: TRBV7-6; j_gene: TRBJ2-2; CDR3aa: CASSLARDNANTGELFF; CDR3nt: TGTGCCAGCAGCTTAGCGAGAGACAACGCGAACACCGGGGAGCTGTTTTTT
d_gene: TRBD1; abundance: -; v_gene: TRBV5-1; j_gene: TRBJ2-7; CDR3aa: CASSRTGNEQYF; CDR3nt: TGCGCCAGCAGCCGGACAGGGAACGAGCAGTACTTC
d_gene: TRBD1; abundance: few; v_gene: TRBV29-1; j_gene: TRBJ1-1; CDR3aa: CSVVPGQGLNTEAFF; CDR3nt: TGCAGCGTCGTCCCGGGACAGGGCTTGAACACTGAAGCTTTCTTT
d_gene: -; abundance: -; v_gene: TRBV25-1; j_gene: TRBJ2-7; CDR3aa: CASRSDYATGGNEQYF; CDR3nt: TGTGCCAGCAGGTCGGACTACGCCACCGGTGGTAACGAGCAGTACTTC
d_gene: TRBD2; abundance: many; v_gene: TRBV14; j_gene: TRBJ2-1; CDR3aa: CASSQLAGYEQFF; CDR3nt: TGTGCCAGCAGCCAACTAGCGGGGTATGAGCAGTTCTTC
d_gene: TRBD1; abundance: few; v_gene: TRBV5-6; j_gene: TRBJ1-1; CDR3aa: CASMWTGWDTEAFF; CDR3nt: TGTGCCAGCATGTGGACAGGGTGGGACACTGAAGCTTTCTTT
d_gene: -; abundance: -; v_gene: TRBV9; j_gene: TRBJ1-4; CDR3aa: CASSADSRYEKLFF; CDR3nt: TGTGCCAGCAGCGCGGACAGCCGGTATGAAAAACTGTTTTTT
d_gene: TRBD1; abundance: few; v_gene: TRBV10-3; j_gene: TRBJ2-7; CDR3aa: CAIGPPGGWEQYF; CDR3nt: TGTGCCATCGGCCCTCCAGGGGGCTGGGAGCAGTACTTC